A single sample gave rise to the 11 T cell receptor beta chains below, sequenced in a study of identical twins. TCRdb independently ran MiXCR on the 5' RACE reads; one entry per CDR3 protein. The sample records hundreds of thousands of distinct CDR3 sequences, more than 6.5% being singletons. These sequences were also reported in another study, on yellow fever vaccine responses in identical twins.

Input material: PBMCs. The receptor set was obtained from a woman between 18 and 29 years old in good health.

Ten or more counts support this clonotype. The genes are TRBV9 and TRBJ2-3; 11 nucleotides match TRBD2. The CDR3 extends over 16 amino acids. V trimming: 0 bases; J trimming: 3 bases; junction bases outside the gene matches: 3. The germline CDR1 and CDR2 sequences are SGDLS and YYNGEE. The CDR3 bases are TGTGCCAGCAGCGTAGTGACTAGCGGGACAACAGATACGCAGTATTTT. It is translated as CASSVVTSGTTDTQYF.

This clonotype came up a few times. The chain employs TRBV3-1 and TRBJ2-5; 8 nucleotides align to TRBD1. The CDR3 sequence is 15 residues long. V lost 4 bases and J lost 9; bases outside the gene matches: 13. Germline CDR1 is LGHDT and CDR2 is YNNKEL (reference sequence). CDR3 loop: CASSLGTGGPGAQYF. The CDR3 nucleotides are TGTGCCAGCAGCCTAGGGACAGGTGGTCCAGGGGCCCAGTACTTC.

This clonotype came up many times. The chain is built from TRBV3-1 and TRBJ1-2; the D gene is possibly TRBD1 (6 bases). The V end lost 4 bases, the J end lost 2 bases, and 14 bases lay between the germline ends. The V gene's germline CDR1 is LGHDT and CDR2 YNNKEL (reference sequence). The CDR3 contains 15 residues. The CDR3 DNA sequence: TGTGCCAGCAGCCCCGAAGGGGGGCCGAACTATGGCTACACCTTC. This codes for CASSPEGGPNYGYTF.

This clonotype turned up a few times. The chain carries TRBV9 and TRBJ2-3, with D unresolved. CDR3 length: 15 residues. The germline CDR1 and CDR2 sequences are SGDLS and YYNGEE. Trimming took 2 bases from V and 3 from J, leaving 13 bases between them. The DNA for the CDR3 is TGTGCCAGCAGCGTTGAACCCCCTGGTACAGATACGCAGTATTTT. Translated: CASSVEPPGTDTQYF.

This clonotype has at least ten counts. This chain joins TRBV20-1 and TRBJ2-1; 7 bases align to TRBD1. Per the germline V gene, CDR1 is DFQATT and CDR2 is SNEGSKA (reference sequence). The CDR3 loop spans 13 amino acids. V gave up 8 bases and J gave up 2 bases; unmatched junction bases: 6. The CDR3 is CSSPGTAYNEQFF. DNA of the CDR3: TGCAGTTCACCCGGGACAGCCTACAATGAGCAGTTCTTC.

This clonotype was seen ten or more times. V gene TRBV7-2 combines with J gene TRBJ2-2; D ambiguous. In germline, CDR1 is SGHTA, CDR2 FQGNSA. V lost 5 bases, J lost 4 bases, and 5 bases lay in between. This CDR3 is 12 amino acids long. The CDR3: CASSPVTGELFF. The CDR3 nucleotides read TGTGCCAGCAGCCCAGTCACCGGGGAGCTGTTTTTT. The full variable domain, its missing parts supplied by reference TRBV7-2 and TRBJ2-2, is GAGVSQSPSNKVTEKGKDVELRCDPISGHTALYWYRQSLGQGLEFLIYFQGNSAPDKSGLPSDRFSAERTGGSVSTLTIQRTQQEDSAVYLCASSPVTGELFFGEGSRLTVL.

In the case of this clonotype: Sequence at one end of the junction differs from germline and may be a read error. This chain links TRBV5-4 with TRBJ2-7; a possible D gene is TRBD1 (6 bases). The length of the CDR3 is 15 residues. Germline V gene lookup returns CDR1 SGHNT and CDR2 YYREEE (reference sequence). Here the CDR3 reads CASSLRSGAQGEQYF. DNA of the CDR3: TGTGCCAGCAGCTTAAGGTCAGGGGCGCAAGGCGAGCAGTACTTT.

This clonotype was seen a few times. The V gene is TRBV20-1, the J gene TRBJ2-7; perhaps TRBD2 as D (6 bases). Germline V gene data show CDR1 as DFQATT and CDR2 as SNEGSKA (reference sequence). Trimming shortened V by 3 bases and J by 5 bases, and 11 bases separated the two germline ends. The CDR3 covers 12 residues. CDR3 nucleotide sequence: TGCAGTGCTAGGGAGGCGGGGCACGAGCAGTACTTC. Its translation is CSAREAGHEQYF.

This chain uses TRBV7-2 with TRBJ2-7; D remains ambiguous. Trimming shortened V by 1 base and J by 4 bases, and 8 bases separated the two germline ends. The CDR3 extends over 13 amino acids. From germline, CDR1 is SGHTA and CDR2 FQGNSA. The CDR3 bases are TGTGCCAGCAGCTTAGATGTGGGGTACGAGCAGTACTTC. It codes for CASSLDVGYEQYF. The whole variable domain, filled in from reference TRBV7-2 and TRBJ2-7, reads GAGVSQSPSNKVTEKGKDVELRCDPISGHTALYWYRQSLGQGLEFLIYFQGNSAPDKSGLPSDRFSAERTGGSVSTLTIQRTQQEDSAVYLCASSLDVGYEQYFGPGTRLTVT.

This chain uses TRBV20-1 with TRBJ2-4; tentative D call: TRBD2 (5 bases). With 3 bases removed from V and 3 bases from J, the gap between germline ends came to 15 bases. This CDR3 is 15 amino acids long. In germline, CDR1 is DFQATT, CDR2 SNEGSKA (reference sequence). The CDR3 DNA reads TGCAGTGCTAGCGCGGGCTCGGGTTTCAAAAACATTCAGTACTTC. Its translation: CSASAGSGFKNIQYF.

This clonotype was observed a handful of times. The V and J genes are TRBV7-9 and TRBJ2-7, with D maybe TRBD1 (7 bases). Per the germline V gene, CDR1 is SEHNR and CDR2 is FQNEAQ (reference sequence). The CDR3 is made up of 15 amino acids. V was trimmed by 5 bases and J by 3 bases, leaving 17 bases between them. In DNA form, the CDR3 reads TGTGCCAGCAGCCCCGACGGGGGACAGCTCTACGAGCAGTACTTC. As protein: CASSPDGGQLYEQYF.